Reported below is one T cell receptor (beta chain). This entry comes from a study of blood T cell repertoires in COVID-19. Background on the study: Samples representing acute and convalescent COVID-19 were sourced from the United States, Italy and Spain. T cells, B-cell-depleted T cells, or PBMCs supplied cDNA or gDNA.

Clones were sequenced by immunoSEQ multiplex PCR, and TCRdb holds only the in-frame ones, with some missing. This table has approximately 200,000 clones, 84% appearing once. The CDR3 is 14 residues long. The germline V gene has CDR1 LNHDA and CDR2 SQIVND (reference sequence). The ends were cut back, 10 bases at V and 4 bases at J, with 18 bases in the middle. The source of this sequence is an elderly woman with COVID-19, enrolled during active disease. Sequenced: peripheral blood. V is TRBV19 and J is TRBJ2-3, with D possibly matching TRBD2 (7 bases). CDR3 nucleotide sequence: TGTGCCACCCGGGGGGCTCTAGGAGCAGATACGCAGTATTTT. It is translated as CATRGALGADTQYF.